The 13 T cell receptor beta chains given below trace back to one sample, sequenced in a study of blood T cell repertoires in COVID-19. Measured with immunoSEQ multiplex PCR; TCRdb has only the in-frame clones, and not every one. Among 350,000 to 400,000 clones, around 87% were seen once, and the ten largest hold 5% to 8.5%. Material for sequencing was peripheral blood. The receptor source for this set is a man younger than 35 with active or convalescent COVID-19.

The rearrangement links TRBV19 to TRBJ2-1; 10 bases match TRBD2. V shed 3 bases, J shed 5 bases, and the junction held 4 bases outside the gene matches. The CDR3 has 15 amino acids. Germline lookup yields CDR1 LNHDA and CDR2 SQIVND (reference sequence). In DNA, the CDR3 is TGTGCCAGTAGTATCCTAGCGGGAGCCCACAATGAGCAGTTCTTC. This gives the protein CASSILAGAHNEQFF.

CDR3 DNA sequence: TGTGCCAGCAGCCCTCAGGGGCGGGAGAGCACCGGGGAGCTGTTTTTT. This sequence encodes CASSPQGRESTGELFF. J is TRBJ2-2 and V is TRBV5-5; perhaps TRBD2 as D (7 bases). Germline V lookup: CDR1 SGHKS, CDR2 YYEKEE (reference sequence). The CDR3 extends over 16 amino acids. V was pared by 4 bases and J by 4 bases, with 17 bases between.

This chain uses TRBV7-3 with TRBJ1-3, with D perhaps TRBD1 (6 bases). Between the trimmed V and J ends, which lost 5 bases and 0 bases, there was a span of 11 bases. The CDR3 sequence is 15 residues long. The V gene's germline CDR1 is SGHTA and CDR2 FQGTGA. The CDR3 sequence is CASSETDSSGNTIYF. The CDR3 DNA is TGTGCCAGCAGCGAAACGGACAGCTCTGGAAACACCATATATTTT.

V is TRBV7-9 and J is TRBJ1-1; 8 bases align to TRBD1. The CDR3 length is 14 residues. From germline, CDR1 is SEHNR and CDR2 FQNEAQ (reference sequence). The ends lost 4 bases at V and 5 bases at J; junction bases unmatched: 6. The CDR3 DNA follows: TGTGCCAGCAGCTGGACAGGGTACCTTACTGAAGCTTTCTTT. It translates to CASSWTGYLTEAFF.

The chain links TRBV10-3 to TRBJ2-3, with TRBD2 identical over 7 bases. The CDR3 contains 17 residues. CDR1 and CDR2 from the germline V gene are ENHRY and SYGVKD. Losses at the gene ends were 0 bases for V and 2 bases for J; bases not matched to a gene: 8. This CDR3 reads CAISESGTGLNTDTQYF. The CDR3 DNA is TGTGCCATCAGTGAGTCCGGGACGGGACTAAACACAGATACGCAGTATTTT.

This clone appeared once. This chain connects TRBV14 to TRBJ1-6; D is unclear. Germline V gives CDR1 SGHDN, CDR2 FVKESK. The V end was cut by 0 bases, the J end by 3 bases, with 6 bases between. This CDR3 comprises 15 residues. Written as DNA, the CDR3 is TGTGCCAGCAGCCAAGACGGTTTCTATAATTCACCCCTCCACTTT. It translates to CASSQDGFYNSPLHF.

The V gene is TRBV4-1, the J gene TRBJ2-2; unclear D gene. V was shortened by 4 bases and J by 1 base, with 7 bases between the two germline ends. The CDR3 runs to 14 residues. The germline gives CDR1 MGHRA, CDR2 YSYEKL. In DNA form, the CDR3 reads TGCGCCAGCAGCCTCGGAGAGAACACCGGGGAGCTGTTTTTT. This codes for CASSLGENTGELFF.

In nucleotides, the CDR3 is TGTGCCATCAGTGGTGGGAGAGATCAGCCCCAGCATTTT. Residues: CAISGGRDQPQHF. The chain is built from TRBV10-3 and TRBJ1-5; D is uncertain. Per germline, CDR1 ENHRY and CDR2 SYGVKD. The CDR3 is 13 amino acids. V was clipped by 4 bases and J by 5 bases, with 9 bases between them.

The chain is built from TRBV11-1 and TRBJ1-4; 8 nucleotides line up with TRBD1. This CDR3 contains 16 residues. The J segment lost 15 bases and the V segment lost 4 bases, leaving 19 bases of the junction unmatched. Germline V CDR1 and CDR2: SGHAT, FQDESV (reference sequence). The CDR3 nucleotides read TGTGCCAGCAGCTCGACAGGGGCCGAAAGAATGAAAACTTTGTTTTTT. It codes for CASSSTGAERMKTLFF.

The chain carries TRBV15 and TRBJ2-5, with 10 bases matching TRBD2. Germline CDR1 is LNHNV and CDR2 is YYDKDF (reference sequence). The CDR3 runs to 17 residues. V trimming: 3 bases; J trimming: 1 base; junction bases outside the gene matches: 8. The CDR3 bases are TGTGCCACCAGCAGGGGCCTAGCGGGGGTTACCCAAGAGACCCAGTACTTC. This translates into CATSRGLAGVTQETQYF.

The chain joins TRBV7-3 to TRBJ1-6, with D possibly being TRBD1 (5 bases). V dropped 2 bases and J dropped 7 bases, with 9 bases sitting between them. Germline CDR1 reads SGHTA; CDR2 reads FQGTGA. This CDR3 has 14 residues. CDR3 protein: CASSLLGANSPLHF. The CDR3 DNA reads TGTGCCAGCAGCTTATTAGGGGCCAATTCACCCCTCCACTTT.

V is TRBV7-2 and J is TRBJ1-3, with 7 bases fitting TRBD1. The CDR3 has 17 residues. Germline V gene data show CDR1 as SGHTA and CDR2 as FQGNSA. V shed 1 base, J shed 2 bases, and the junction held 8 bases outside the gene matches. CDR3 DNA sequence: TGTGCCAGCAGCTTAGGGGAGACAGGGATCACTGGAAACACCATATATTTT. As protein: CASSLGETGITGNTIYF.

The chain couples TRBV24-1 to TRBJ2-1; 11 positions match TRBD2. The CDR3 loop spans 15 amino acids. CDR1 and CDR2 from the germline V gene are KGHDR and SFDVKD. The V gene end was trimmed by 0 bases and the J gene end by 7 bases; junction bases not matched to a gene: 1. The CDR3 DNA reads TGTGCCACCAGTGATTTGCGACTAGCGGGAAATGAGCAGTTCTTC. This translates into CATSDLRLAGNEQFF.